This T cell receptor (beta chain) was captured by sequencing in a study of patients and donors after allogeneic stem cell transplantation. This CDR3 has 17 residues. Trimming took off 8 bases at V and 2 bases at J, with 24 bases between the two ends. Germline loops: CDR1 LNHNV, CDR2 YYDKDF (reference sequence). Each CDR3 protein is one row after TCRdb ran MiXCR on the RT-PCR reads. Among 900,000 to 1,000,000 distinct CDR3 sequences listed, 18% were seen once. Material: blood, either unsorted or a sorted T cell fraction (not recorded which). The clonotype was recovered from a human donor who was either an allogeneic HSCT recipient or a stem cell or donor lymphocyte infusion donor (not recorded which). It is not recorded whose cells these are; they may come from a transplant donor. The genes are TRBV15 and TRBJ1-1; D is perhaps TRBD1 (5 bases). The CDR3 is CATGSPAGGSENTEAFF. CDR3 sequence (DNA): TGTGCCACCGGGTCCCCGGCGGGGGGTTCGGAAAACACTGAAGCTTTCTTT.